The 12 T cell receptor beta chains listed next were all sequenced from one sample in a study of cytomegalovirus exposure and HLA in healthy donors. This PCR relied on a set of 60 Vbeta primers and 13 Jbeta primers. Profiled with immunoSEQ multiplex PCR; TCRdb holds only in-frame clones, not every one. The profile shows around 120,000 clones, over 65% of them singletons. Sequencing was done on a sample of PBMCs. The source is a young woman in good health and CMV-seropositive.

This chain's CDR3 is CASRAPGPSYEQYF. The CDR3 DNA is TGTGCCAGCAGGGCCCCAGGGCCCTCCTACGAGCAGTACTTC. V usage is TRBV9 and J usage is TRBJ2-7, with TRBD1 as a possible D gene (5 bases). Trimming took off 5 bases at V and 0 bases at J, with 12 bases between the two ends. The CDR3 loop spans 14 amino acids. CDR1 and CDR2 from the germline V gene are SGDLS and YYNGEE.

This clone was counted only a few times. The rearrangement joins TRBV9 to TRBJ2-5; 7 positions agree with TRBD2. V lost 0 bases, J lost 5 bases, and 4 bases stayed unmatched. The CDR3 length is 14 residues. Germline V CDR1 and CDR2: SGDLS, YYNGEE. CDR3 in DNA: TGTGCCAGCAGCGTAGGGCTAGCGGCCGAGACCCAGTACTTC. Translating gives CASSVGLAAETQYF.

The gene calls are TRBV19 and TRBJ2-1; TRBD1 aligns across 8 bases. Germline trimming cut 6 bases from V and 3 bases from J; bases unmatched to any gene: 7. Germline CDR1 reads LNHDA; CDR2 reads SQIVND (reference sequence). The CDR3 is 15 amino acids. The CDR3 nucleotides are TGTGCCAGTAGCCTGACAGGGGCCAACTACAATGAGCAGTTCTTC. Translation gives CASSLTGANYNEQFF. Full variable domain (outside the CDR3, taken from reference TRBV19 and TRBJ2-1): DGGITQSPKYLFRKEGQNVTLSCEQNLNHDAMYWYRQDPGQGLRLIYYSQIVNDFQKGDIAEGYSVSREKKESFPLTVTSAQKNPTAFYLCASSLTGANYNEQFFGPGTRLTVL.

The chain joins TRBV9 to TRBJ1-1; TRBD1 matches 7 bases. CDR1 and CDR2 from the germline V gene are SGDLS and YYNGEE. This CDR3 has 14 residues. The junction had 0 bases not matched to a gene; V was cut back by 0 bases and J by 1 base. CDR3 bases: TGTGCCAGCAGCGTAGGACAGGGGAACACTGAAGCTTTCTTT. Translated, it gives CASSVGQGNTEAFF.

CDR3 sequence reads: CASSPGQGVSLGETQYF. DNA for the CDR3: TGTGCCAGCAGCCCGGGACAGGGTGTTAGTTTGGGAGAGACCCAGTACTTC. This rearrangement joins TRBV11-3 to TRBJ2-5; 9 nucleotides align to TRBD1. The germline CDR1 and CDR2 sequences are SGHNT and YENEEA. V lost 5 bases, J lost 4 bases, and 14 bases stayed unmatched. The CDR3 consists of 17 residues.

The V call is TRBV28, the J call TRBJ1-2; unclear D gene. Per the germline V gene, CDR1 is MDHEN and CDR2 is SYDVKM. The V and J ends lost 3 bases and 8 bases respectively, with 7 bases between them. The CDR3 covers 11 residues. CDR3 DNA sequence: TGTGCCAGCAGTTTCTCGGGAGGCTACACCTTC. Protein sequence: CASSFSGGYTF.

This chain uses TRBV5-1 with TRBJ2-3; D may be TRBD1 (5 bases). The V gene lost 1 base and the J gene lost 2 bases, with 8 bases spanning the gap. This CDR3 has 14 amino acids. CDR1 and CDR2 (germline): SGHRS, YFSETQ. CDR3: CASSLQGVTDTQYF. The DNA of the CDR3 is TGCGCCAGCAGCTTGCAGGGCGTCACAGATACGCAGTATTTT.

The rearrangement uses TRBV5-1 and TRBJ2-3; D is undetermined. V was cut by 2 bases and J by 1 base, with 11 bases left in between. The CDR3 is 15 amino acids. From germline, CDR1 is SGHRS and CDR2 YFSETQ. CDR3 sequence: CASSFGSRGTDTQYF. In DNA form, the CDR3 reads TGCGCCAGCAGCTTCGGCAGTCGGGGCACAGATACGCAGTATTTT.

CDR3 region: CASSPPDSPNSPLHF. The CDR3 bases are TGTGCCAGCAGTCCCCCGGACAGCCCAAATTCACCCCTCCACTTT. The J gene is TRBJ1-6, the V gene TRBV2; a possible D gene is TRBD1 (6 bases). V was trimmed by 5 bases and J by 7 bases, leaving 15 bases between them. The CDR3 length is 15 residues. The germline V gene encodes CDR1 SNHLY and CDR2 FYNNEI. The full variable domain, with the rest looked up from reference TRBV2 and TRBJ1-6, is EPEVTQTPSHQVTQMGQEVILRCVPISNHLYFYWYRQILGQKVEFLVSFYNNEISEKSEIFDDQFSVERPDGSNFTLKIRSTKLEDSAMYFCASSPPDSPNSPLHFGNGTRLTVT.

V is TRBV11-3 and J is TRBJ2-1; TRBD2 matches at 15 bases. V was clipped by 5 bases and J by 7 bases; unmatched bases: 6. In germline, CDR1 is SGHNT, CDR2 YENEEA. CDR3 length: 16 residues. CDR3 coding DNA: TGTGCCAGCAGCCCTCTGGGACTAGCGGGGGGTAATGAGCAGTTCTTC. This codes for CASSPLGLAGGNEQFF.

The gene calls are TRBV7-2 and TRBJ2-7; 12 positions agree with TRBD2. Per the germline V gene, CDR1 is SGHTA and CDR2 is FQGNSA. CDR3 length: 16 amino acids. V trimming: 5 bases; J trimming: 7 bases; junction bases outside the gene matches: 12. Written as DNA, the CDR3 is TGTGCCAGCAGCCCACGACTAGCGGGGGCCAAAAGGGAGCAGTACTTC. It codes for CASSPRLAGAKREQYF.

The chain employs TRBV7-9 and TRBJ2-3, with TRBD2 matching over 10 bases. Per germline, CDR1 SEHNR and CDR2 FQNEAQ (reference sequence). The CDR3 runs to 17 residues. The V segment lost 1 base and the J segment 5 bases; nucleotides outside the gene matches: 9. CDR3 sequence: CASSLGPTSGDVDTQYF. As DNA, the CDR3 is TGTGCCAGCAGCTTAGGTCCAACTAGCGGGGATGTAGATACGCAGTATTTT.